This passage covers 14 T cell receptor beta chains from one sample sequenced in a study of CD8 T cells in ankylosing spondylitis. Study findings and constraints: The study identified a TCR beta motif of roughly eight highly homologous variants that appeared characteristic of ankylosing spondylitis blood.

These receptors are not linked to any known antigen. TCRdb called the 5' RACE reads again in MiXCR, with one record for every CDR3 protein. The data hold hundreds of thousands of distinct CDR3 sequences, with 12% observed a single time. The material sequenced was blood, either unsorted or a sorted T cell fraction (not recorded which). The receptors stem from a male donor with ankylosing spondylitis.

This clonotype was observed a handful of times. The V gene is TRBV5-4, the J gene TRBJ1-4; a possible D gene is TRBD1 (6 bases). The germline V gene has CDR1 SGHNT and CDR2 YYREEE (reference sequence). The CDR3 totals 13 residues. V was trimmed by 1 base and J by 8 bases, leaving 9 bases between them. This CDR3 is CASSLKGQEKLFF. The CDR3 DNA sequence: TGTGCCAGCAGCTTGAAGGGACAAGAAAAACTGTTTTTT.

The sample holds a few counts of this clonotype. The V call is TRBV24-1, the J call TRBJ2-1; 10 bases agree with TRBD2. Germline V gene sequence: CDR1 KGHDR, CDR2 SFDVKD. The CDR3 length is 16 residues. Losses at the gene ends were 4 bases for V and 2 bases for J; bases not matched to a gene: 4. The CDR3 sequence is CATSDSLAGAYNEQFF. The DNA for the CDR3 is TGTGCCACCAGTGACTCTCTAGCGGGAGCCTACAATGAGCAGTTCTTC.

The chain carries TRBV20-1 and TRBJ2-7; the match to TRBD2 covers 9 bases. Germline V CDR1 and CDR2: DFQATT, SNEGSKA (reference sequence). The CDR3 has 15 amino acids. After removal of 6 bases from V and 4 bases from J, the junction contained 13 bases not matched to a gene. CDR3 nucleotide sequence: TGCAGTGCGGAGGGGCCACTAGCGGGTTTGTACGAGCAGTACTTC. Amino acids: CSAEGPLAGLYEQYF.

V gene TRBV15 combines with J gene TRBJ2-3; D gene uncertain. The ends were cut back, 0 bases at V and 1 base at J, with 5 bases in the middle. The CDR3 runs 14 residues. Germline V gives CDR1 LNHNV, CDR2 YYDKDF (reference sequence). In nucleotides, the CDR3 is TGTGCCACCAGCAGAGATCGCGGCACAGATACGCAGTATTTT. This encodes CATSRDRGTDTQYF.

This clonotype was detected ten times or more. This chain uses TRBV20-1 with TRBJ2-5, with D maybe TRBD2 (5 bases). The germline V and J ends were trimmed by 0 bases and 5 bases, with 10 bases remaining between them. The length of the CDR3 is 13 residues. Germline V gene lookup returns CDR1 DFQATT and CDR2 SNEGSKA (reference sequence). The DNA for the CDR3 is TGCAGTGCTAGAGAGGGAGCCTGGGAGACCCAGTACTTC. It translates to CSAREGAWETQYF.

This clonotype has a handful of counts. This rearrangement joins TRBV6-5 to TRBJ2-3; no firm D call. V was cut by 4 bases and J by 6 bases, with 11 bases left in between. This CDR3 contains 13 residues. Germline V lookup: CDR1 MNHEY, CDR2 SVGAGI. The CDR3 spells CASSFKGSDTQYF. The CDR3 nucleotides are TGTGCCAGCAGTTTTAAGGGAAGCGATACGCAGTATTTT.

This clonotype has ten or more counts. The chain uses TRBV20-1 and TRBJ2-7, with 8 nucleotides matching TRBD2. Per germline, CDR1 DFQATT and CDR2 SNEGSKA (reference sequence). V trimming: 0 bases; J trimming: 2 bases; junction bases outside the gene matches: 6. The CDR3 extends over 15 amino acids. The DNA for the CDR3 is TGCAGTGCTAGAGATTTCGCGGGAGGAGCCTACGAGCAGTACTTC. Translated, it gives CSARDFAGGAYEQYF.

This clonotype was counted ten times or more. The CDR3 DNA reads TGCAGTGCTACAAACAATTACAATGAGCAGTTCTTC. It codes for CSATNNYNEQFF. The rearrangement links TRBV20-1 to TRBJ2-1; D gene uncertain. Germline V gene lookup returns CDR1 DFQATT and CDR2 SNEGSKA (reference sequence). V dropped 4 bases and J dropped 4 bases, with 8 bases sitting between them. The CDR3 consists of 12 residues.

The chain employs TRBV21-1 and TRBJ1-2; the table's D call, TRBD1, has no DNA check behind it. TRBV21-1 is noted as a pseudogene. The CDR3 is 14 amino acids. Here the CDR3 DNA reads TGTGCCAGCAGCAAAGGGACAGTCTACTATGGCTACACCTTC. This gives the protein CASSKGTVYYGYTF.

CDR3 region: CASSYERPNTGELFF. CDR3 sequence (DNA): TGTGCCAGCAGTTACGAACGGCCTAACACCGGGGAGCTGTTTTTT. The V call is TRBV6-2 or TRBV6-3, the J call TRBJ2-2; D unclear. Trimming removed 2 bases at V and 2 bases at J, with 9 bases between. CDR3 size: 15 residues. Germline V gene sequence: CDR1 MNHEY, CDR2 SVGEGT.

This clonotype has just a few counts. Here the CDR3 reads CASSLVWDRGTQYF. CDR3 coding DNA: TGTGCCAGCAGTTTAGTGTGGGACCGGGGGACCCAGTACTTC. The genes are TRBV27 and TRBJ2-5; tentatively, D is TRBD1 or TRBD2 (5 bases each). Trimming stripped 2 bases from V and 7 bases from J, with 14 bases between. This CDR3 spans 14 amino acids. The germline CDR1 and CDR2 sequences are MNHEY and SMNVEV (reference sequence).

Ten or more counts support this clonotype. This sequence joins TRBV6-2 or TRBV6-3 and TRBJ1-2; D gene uncertain. The germline V and J ends were trimmed by 7 bases and 8 bases, with 11 bases remaining between them. The CDR3 runs 11 residues. Germline loops: CDR1 MNHEY, CDR2 SVGEGT. The CDR3, as DNA: TGTGCCAGCACTCAAGGGTACGGCTACACCTTC. Translating gives CASTQGYGYTF.

J is TRBJ2-4 and V is TRBV20-1, with D maybe TRBD2 (6 bases). V was pared by 0 bases and J by 11 bases, with 14 bases between. Germline CDR1 DFQATT, CDR2 SNEGSKA (reference sequence). The CDR3 totals 13 residues. CDR3 residues: CSARESGGWFQYF. CDR3 in DNA: TGCAGTGCTAGAGAATCCGGGGGTTGGTTTCAGTACTTC.

This clonotype was observed many times. V usage is TRBV27 and J usage is TRBJ2-2, with D perhaps being TRBD1 or TRBD2 (5 bases each). This CDR3 contains 17 residues. Trimming pared 0 bases from V and 5 bases from J, leaving 16 bases between. Germline V lookup: CDR1 MNHEY, CDR2 SMNVEV (reference sequence). In nucleotides, the CDR3 is TGTGCCAGCAGTTTATCGAGTCCGGGAAAGGGGACCGGGGAGCTGTTTTTT. Protein: CASSLSSPGKGTGELFF.